Sequencing of this T cell receptor beta chain was carried out in a study of T-cell memory formation after mild COVID-19. Barcoded TCR alpha and TCR beta cDNA libraries with UMIs came from 5'RACE using constant-segment primers. In TCRdb, the 5' RACE reads were re-called with MiXCR into one record per CDR3 protein. The table lists a few hundred thousand distinct CDR3 sequences, 20% to 25% of them singletons. Trimming shortened V by 0 bases and J by 4 bases, and 6 bases separated the two germline ends. Germline V gene lookup returns CDR1 KGHSH and CDR2 LQKENI. The CDR3 is made up of 14 amino acids. Sequencing input: PBMCs or a T cell subset sorted from them (not recorded which). The chain joins TRBV18 to TRBJ2-2; no definite D call. This TCR came from a man between 18 and 29 years old who had mild COVID-19 (a few samples of this study predate the infection). Cell type and time point are not known. The CDR3 here is CASSPPAVTGELFF. CDR3 nucleotide sequence: TGTGCCAGCTCACCACCGGCTGTCACCGGGGAGCTGTTTTTT.